This T cell receptor (beta chain) was obtained from a study of blood T cell repertoires in COVID-19. As for the study in general: In each case, the material was cDNA or gDNA derived from T cells, B-cell-depleted T cells, or PBMCs.

Original data processing: Amplification of reference gene primers was used by the study to estimate nucleated cell counts. TCRdb's copy holds only in-frame clones and misses some; the assay was immunoSEQ multiplex PCR. The V and J calls and clone size come from that table; D and trimming were worked out from the DNA. The data contain about 89,000 clones, 81% of them singletons. The length of the CDR3 is 15 residues. The germline CDR1 and CDR2 sequences are LGHNA and YSLEER. Trimming took 1 base from V and 7 from J, leaving 16 bases between them. J is TRBJ1-2 and V is TRBV4-3; TRBD1 might be the D (6 bases). The clonotype was recovered from a woman older than 75 with acute or convalescent COVID-19. The source material was peripheral blood. CDR3 region: CASSQGAGGAGGYTF. CDR3 sequence (DNA): TGCGCCAGCAGCCAAGGGGCCGGGGGGGCTGGTGGCTACACCTTC.